This paragraph covers one T cell receptor (beta chain) sequence. The antigen remains unidentified. Sorting captured naive CD8 T cells as CD8+CD4-CCR7+CD45RA+. The data derive from a study of molecular identifiers for immune sequencing clone quantification. Study results and caveats: In naive cells, clones above 20 RNA copies held under 1% of molecules, whereas in effector cells they held over 99%. Same-barcode identical TCR molecules could make highly expanded clones look smaller than they are.

Trimming removed 7 bases from V and 4 bases from J; junction bases left unmatched: 8. The CDR3 loop spans 14 amino acids. Previously described methods and listed TCR primers produced bulk TCR libraries. MiXCR, run by TCRdb on the PCR reads, gives a single entry per CDR3 protein. This sample has approximately 550,000 distinct CDR3 sequences, with around 23% found just once. The rearrangement uses TRBV12-3 or TRBV12-4 and TRBJ1-1, with TRBD1 matching over 8 bases. The sample comprised naive CD8+ T cells from blood, with Jurkat cell RNA spiked in. The sample's subset: FACS-sorted CD8+CD4-CCR7+CD45RA+ naive T cells. This clonotype was sampled from a human donor in good health. Some libraries in this study had Jurkat cell RNA spiked in. The chain's CDR3 is CASIPQGAGTEAFF. The CDR3 DNA is TGTGCCAGCATTCCCCAGGGGGCCGGCACTGAAGCTTTCTTT.